The 19 T cell receptor beta chains listed next were all sequenced from one sample in a study of T cell changes during pregnancy in multiple sclerosis. Repertoires were generated with immunoSEQ multiplex PCR, while TCRdb's copy carries only in-frame clones and drops some. The table records roughly 40,000 clones, around 94% of them present only once. The sequenced sample was peripheral blood, obtained in the third trimester of pregnancy. The receptors originated from a female donor with multiple sclerosis, enrolled in a pregnancy study.

This clone was seen a single time. The rearrangement links TRBV4-2 to TRBJ2-7; 7 bases match TRBD2. The ends lost 4 bases at V and 2 bases at J; junction bases unmatched: 5. Per the germline V gene, CDR1 is LGHNA and CDR2 is YNFKEQ. There are 14 residues in the CDR3. The CDR3 is CASSPQGGPYEQYF. CDR3 nucleotides: TGTGCCAGCAGCCCCCAGGGAGGGCCCTACGAGCAGTACTTC.

The V call is TRBV5-1, the J call TRBJ1-3; D ambiguous. This CDR3 has 13 amino acids. CDR1 is SGHRS, CDR2 YFSETQ, per germline. Trimming left V 5 bases short and J 3 bases short, with 9 bases between. Here the CDR3 DNA reads TGCGCCAGCAGGGGCGGGGATGGAAACACCATATATTTT. The encoded protein is CASRGGDGNTIYF.

V gene TRBV28 combines with J gene TRBJ2-3; 7 bases are shared with TRBD2. Germline CDR1 reads MDHEN; CDR2 reads SYDVKM. The CDR3 sequence is 15 residues long. The ends lost 7 bases at V and 2 bases at J; junction bases unmatched: 9. In DNA form, the CDR3 reads TGTGCCAGCAATCCTGCTAGCGGAACCACAGATACGCAGTATTTT. Its protein is CASNPASGTTDTQYF.

The chain uses TRBV10-3 and TRBJ1-1; 7 bases map to TRBD1. The CDR3 totals 14 residues. Germline V CDR1 and CDR2: ENHRY, SYGVKD. The ends lost 3 bases at V and 6 bases at J; junction bases unmatched: 7. In nucleotides, the CDR3 is TGTGCCATCAGTGACCAGGGGGGATTTGCTGAAGCTTTCTTT. Residues: CAISDQGGFAEAFF.

V usage is TRBV28 and J usage is TRBJ2-2; 7 positions agree with TRBD2. The junction had 5 bases not matched to a gene; V was cut back by 5 bases and J by 2 bases. The CDR3 has 15 residues. Per germline, CDR1 MDHEN and CDR2 SYDVKM. In nucleotides, the CDR3 is TGTGCCAGCAGTGACGCGGGACTAAACACCGGGGAGCTGTTTTTT. Amino acid sequence: CASSDAGLNTGELFF.

The genes are TRBV7-2 and TRBJ2-1; D may be TRBD1 (6 bases). The germline V gene has CDR1 SGHTA and CDR2 FQGNSA. Trimming pared 5 bases from V and 4 bases from J, leaving 15 bases between. The CDR3 is 15 amino acids. CDR3 in amino acids: CASSPGTHGYNEQFF. CDR3 nucleotide sequence: TGTGCCAGCAGCCCCGGGACACACGGATACAATGAGCAGTTCTTC.

J is TRBJ2-5 and V is TRBV28; 7 bases align to TRBD1. The CDR3 spans 14 residues. Germline loops: CDR1 MDHEN, CDR2 SYDVKM. V dropped 5 bases and J dropped 6; count of bases not matched to a gene: 9. The CDR3 reads CASSLYRGGKTQYF. In nucleotides, the CDR3 is TGTGCCAGCAGTCTATACAGGGGTGGAAAGACCCAGTACTTC.

DNA for the CDR3: TGTGCCAGCAGCAATAATAGACTAGCGGATACCCCGTTCTTC. Its protein product is CASSNNRLADTPFF. The chain employs TRBV7-2 and TRBJ2-1; TRBD2 aligns across 9 bases. The CDR3 is made up of 14 amino acids. Trimming removed 5 bases from V and 15 bases from J; junction bases left unmatched: 14. Germline values: CDR1 SGHTA, CDR2 FQGNSA.

The chain uses TRBV19 and TRBJ2-2; D is unclear. V dropped 9 bases and J dropped 6 bases, with 11 bases sitting between them. CDR3 length: 12 residues. Germline assignment: CDR1 LNHDA and CDR2 SQIVND (reference sequence). In nucleotides, the CDR3 is TGTGCCAGCCTAGAGTTTTCCGGGGAGCTGTTTTTT. This encodes CASLEFSGELFF.

The chain uses TRBV4-3 and TRBJ2-2; 7 bases align to TRBD2. V was pared by 0 bases and J by 1 base, with 2 bases of the junction left unmatched. Germline CDR1 reads LGHNA; CDR2 reads YSLEER. The length of the CDR3 is 16 residues. The CDR3 nucleotides are TGCGCCAGCAGCCAAGAGGGCGGGAGGAACACCGGGGAGCTGTTTTTT. Translating it yields CASSQEGGRNTGELFF.

V and J are TRBV6-1 and TRBJ2-7; D perhaps matches TRBD1 (6 bases). The CDR3 sequence is 12 residues long. Trimming removed 4 bases from V and 5 bases from J, with 9 bases in between. Germline V gene lookup returns CDR1 MNHNS and CDR2 SASEGT. Here the CDR3 DNA reads TGTGCCAGCAGTGTCCACAGGGACGAGCAGTACTTC. This encodes CASSVHRDEQYF.

The chain uses TRBV7-8 and TRBJ1-5; 11 bases match TRBD1. The CDR3 contains 16 residues. The V gene end was trimmed by 4 bases and the J gene end by 2 bases; junction bases not matched to a gene: 4. Germline CDR1 reads SGHVS; CDR2 reads FQNEAQ. CDR3 DNA: TGTGCCAGCAGCTCCATGGACAGGGGGCGCAATCAGCCCCAGCATTTT. As protein: CASSSMDRGRNQPQHF.

J is TRBJ2-5 and V is TRBV6-5; the match to TRBD2 covers 11 bases. The junction had 11 bases not matched to a gene; V was cut back by 6 bases and J by 5 bases. The CDR3 is 16 residues long. The germline V gene has CDR1 MNHEY and CDR2 SVGAGI. CDR3 coding DNA: TGTGCCAGCAGCTACCATAGCGGGAGGGCCGAGGAGACCCAGTACTTC. Translation gives CASSYHSGRAEETQYF.

With respect to this clone: The DNA is left out, because the CDR3 cannot be placed on it with certainty; the CDR3 is given as TCRdb lists it. This rearrangement joins TRBV28 to TRBJ1-4; the table gives TRBD1 as D, unverified against the DNA. CDR1 and CDR2 (germline): MDHEN, SYDVKM. Counting both end residues, the CDR3 totals 14 amino acids. The CDR3 region is CASSLFGQGSNVVF.

This chain joins TRBV30 and TRBJ1-2; D unresolved. Germline V gene sequence: CDR1 GTSNPN, CDR2 SVGIG (reference sequence). V lost 0 bases, J lost 4 bases, and 6 bases lay in between. The CDR3 covers 12 residues. The DNA of the CDR3 is TGTGCCTGGAGTGTACCCGGCTATGGCTACACCTTC. Its protein product is CAWSVPGYGYTF.

This chain connects TRBV5-6 to TRBJ1-1; the D is unclear. CDR1 is SGHDT, CDR2 YYEEEE, per germline. The V end lost 5 bases, the J end lost 1 base, and 9 bases lay between the germline ends. This CDR3 comprises 13 residues. For the CDR3, the DNA is TGTGCCAGCAGTCCGGCAGGGAACACTGAAGCTTTCTTT. Translation gives CASSPAGNTEAFF.

V usage is TRBV28 and J usage is TRBJ2-7, with 11 positions matching TRBD2. Trimming at V came to 5 bases and at J to 7 bases, leaving 16 bases not matched to a gene. Germline V gene lookup returns CDR1 MDHEN and CDR2 SYDVKM. The CDR3 is 17 amino acids. CDR3 residues: CASSPRSGRASIGEQYF. The CDR3 nucleotides are TGTGCCAGCAGTCCCCGTAGCGGGAGGGCCAGTATTGGGGAGCAGTACTTC.

The V gene is TRBV7-9, the J gene TRBJ2-7; 13 bases agree with TRBD2. The CDR3 covers 16 residues. Looked up from germline, CDR1 is SEHNR and CDR2 is FQNEAQ (reference sequence). Trimming removed 5 bases from V and 5 bases from J; junction bases left unmatched: 9. The CDR3 DNA follows: TGTGCCAGCAGCACTGGGACTAGCGGGGCTTGGGACGAGCAGTACTTC. Its translation is CASSTGTSGAWDEQYF.

The chain carries TRBV10-3 and TRBJ2-5; unclear D gene. Trimming cost V 6 bases and J 4 bases, with 12 bases left between them. Germline CDR1 reads ENHRY; CDR2 reads SYGVKD. The CDR3 has 13 amino acids. DNA for the CDR3: TGTGCCATCAGGCCGGGTAGCTTAGAGACCCAGTACTTC. Encoded protein: CAIRPGSLETQYF.